Listed here are 32 T cell receptor beta chains from one sample, sequenced in a study of blood T cells in healthy people across ages. It was with a sample-barcoded 5' primer and a J-beta primer mix that a second PCR of about 7 to 12 cycles was run. TCRdb re-called the 5' RACE reads with MiXCR, one entry per CDR3 protein. This sample carries roughly 1.6 million distinct CDR3 sequences, about 32% of them seen once, and the ten largest clones take roughly 10%. The material sequenced was blood. Receptors originate from a woman aged 30 to 39 in good health.

The chain carries TRBV5-1 and TRBJ1-2, with no clear D. Trimming left V 0 bases short and J 4 bases short, with 16 bases between. This CDR3 region has 16 residues. Germline CDR1 is SGHRS and CDR2 is YFSETQ. CDR3 in amino acids: CASSLAMAEKGYGYTF. The CDR3 bases are TGCGCCAGCAGCTTGGCCATGGCAGAGAAAGGCTATGGCTACACCTTC.

The chain recombines TRBV3-1 with TRBJ2-3; TRBD2 aligns across 14 bases. After removal of 4 bases from V and 8 bases from J, the junction contained 8 bases not matched to a gene. Germline V gives CDR1 LGHDT, CDR2 YNNKEL (reference sequence). The CDR3 is 16 residues long. The CDR3 DNA reads TGTGCCAGCAGCCCCGAGGGACTAGCGGGAGAAGGTACGCAGTATTTT. It encodes CASSPEGLAGEGTQYF.

This clonotype has a handful of counts. J is TRBJ2-7 and V is TRBV9; TRBD1 might be the D (6 bases). Trimming left V 2 bases short and J 6 bases short, with 15 bases between. This CDR3 has 14 amino acids. CDR1 is SGDLS and CDR2 is YYNGEE in the germline V gene. The CDR3 DNA is TGTGCCAGCAGCGTGGGGGCCGGGTCTGGCGAGCAGTACTTC. Translated, it gives CASSVGAGSGEQYF.

This chain joins TRBV6-5 and TRBJ1-4, with a possible D match to TRBD1 (5 bases). The CDR3 consists of 12 residues. Trimming left V 5 bases short and J 13 bases short, with 14 bases between. Germline loops: CDR1 MNHEY, CDR2 SVGAGI. The CDR3 DNA follows: TGTGCCAGCAGTCTCTATGCCGGGGGACTGTTTTTT. Its protein is CASSLYAGGLFF.

V usage is TRBV5-1 and J usage is TRBJ2-7; possible D gene TRBD1, 6 bases. The length of the CDR3 is 16 residues. V was shortened by 1 base and J by 3 bases, with 17 bases between the two germline ends. Germline-derived CDR1 and CDR2 are SGHRS and YFSETQ. CDR3 nucleotide sequence: TGCGCCAGCAGCTTGACAGGGACGAATATGGACTACGAGCAGTACTTC. It encodes CASSLTGTNMDYEQYF. Full variable domain (rest looked up from reference TRBV5-1 and TRBJ2-7): KAGVTQTPRYLIKTRGQQVTLSCSPISGHRSVSWYQQTPGQGLQFLFEYFSETQRNKGNFPGRFSGRQFSNSRSEMNVSTLELGDSALYLCASSLTGTNMDYEQYFGPGTRLTVT.

This clonotype was counted a few times. This sequence joins TRBV4-2 and TRBJ2-1; D might be TRBD2 (6 bases). The ends were cut back, 0 bases at V and 8 bases at J, with 14 bases in the middle. The CDR3 totals 15 residues. Germline-derived CDR1 and CDR2 are LGHNA and YNFKEQ. As DNA, the CDR3 is TGTGCCAGCAGCCAAGAGGGACTTCCCAACGATGAGCAGTTCTTC. This codes for CASSQEGLPNDEQFF.

This clonotype turned up a few times. The V gene is TRBV7-8, the J gene TRBJ2-5, with 9 bases identical to TRBD2. V was clipped by 5 bases and J by 7 bases; unmatched bases: 14. The CDR3 is 16 amino acids. Germline V gene lookup returns CDR1 SGHVS and CDR2 FQNEAQ. The chain's CDR3 is CASSNPGTSRWRTQYF. CDR3 in DNA: TGTGCCAGCAGCAATCCCGGGACTAGCAGGTGGAGGACCCAGTACTTC.

The CDR3 spells CASTRRGRVYSGNTIYF. The DNA of the CDR3 is TGTGCCAGCACCCGAAGGGGCAGGGTCTACTCTGGAAACACCATATATTTT. V is TRBV28 and J is TRBJ1-3; tentative D call: TRBD1 (5 bases). V was pared by 7 bases and J by 0 bases, with 19 bases between. The CDR3 is made up of 17 amino acids. CDR1 and CDR2 (germline): MDHEN, SYDVKM. Filled out from reference TRBV28 and TRBJ1-3, the complete variable domain reads DVKVTQSSRYLVKRTGEKVFLECVQDMDHENMFWYRQDPGLGLRLIYFSYDVKMKEKGDIPEGYSVSREKKERFSLILESASTNQTSMYLCASTRRGRVYSGNTIYFGEGSWLTVV.

This clonotype was detected ten times or more. The genes are TRBV20-1 and TRBJ2-3; D is perhaps TRBD2 (7 bases). The CDR3 contains 14 residues. Trimming took off 7 bases at V and 6 bases at J, with 20 bases between the two ends. Looked up from germline, CDR1 is DFQATT and CDR2 is SNEGSKA (reference sequence). The chain's CDR3 is CSGGGLPYADTQYF. CDR3 nucleotides: TGCAGTGGGGGGGGGCTCCCCTACGCTGATACGCAGTATTTT.

J is TRBJ2-1 and V is TRBV2; TRBD2 matches at 13 bases. Germline V gene data show CDR1 as SNHLY and CDR2 as FYNNEI. CDR3 length equals 16 residues. The trim removed 8 bases at V and 2 bases at J, leaving 6 bases unmatched. Written as DNA, the CDR3 is TGTGCCAGCTCCGGGACTAGCGGGGCTACCTACAATGAGCAGTTCTTC. Translation gives CASSGTSGATYNEQFF. The full variable domain, rest sourced from reference TRBV2 and TRBJ2-1, is EPEVTQTPSHQVTQMGQEVILRCVPISNHLYFYWYRQILGQKVEFLVSFYNNEISEKSEIFDDQFSVERPDGSNFTLKIRSTKLEDSAMYFCASSGTSGATYNEQFFGPGTRLTVL.

The chain combines TRBV14 with TRBJ1-1, with 7 bases aligning to TRBD1. This CDR3 contains 14 residues. The V and J ends lost 3 bases and 6 bases, in that order; junction bases with no gene match: 7. CDR1 SGHDN and CDR2 FVKESK come from the germline V gene. The CDR3 region is CASSHSGQAPEAFF. Here the CDR3 DNA reads TGTGCCAGCAGCCACTCCGGACAGGCTCCTGAAGCTTTCTTT.

J is TRBJ2-1 and V is TRBV7-6, with 8 bases identical to TRBD1. After removal of 3 bases from V and 0 bases from J, the junction contained 10 bases not matched to a gene. The germline CDR1 and CDR2 sequences are SGHVS and FNYEAQ. The CDR3 extends over 18 amino acids. The CDR3, as DNA: TGTGCCAGCAGCTTGTGGACAGGGTCGGCTAGCTCCTACAATGAGCAGTTCTTC. Amino acids: CASSLWTGSASSYNEQFF.

This clonotype has more than one count but fewer than ten. The rearrangement links TRBV14 to TRBJ2-5; D is uncertain. Trimming took 6 bases from V and 0 from J, leaving 14 bases between them. This CDR3 is 15 amino acids long. CDR1 SGHDN and CDR2 FVKESK come from the germline V gene. The CDR3 spells CASSRLLADQETQYF. The CDR3 DNA reads as TGTGCCAGCAGTCGCTTGCTGGCGGACCAAGAGACCCAGTACTTC.

Comment on this clonotype: Germline and junction disagree at one end, which may indicate a read error. The chain has TRBV4-1 and TRBJ2-2; the D gene is possibly TRBD2 (6 bases). Germline CDR1 MGHRA, CDR2 YSYEKL. The CDR3 length is 15 residues. The CDR3 protein is CASSSTGDLTGERFF. DNA for the CDR3: TGCGCCAGCAGCTCGACGGGGGACCTCACCGGGGAGCGGTTTTTT.

The chain joins TRBV18 to TRBJ2-2, with TRBD1 matching 10 bases. Per the germline V gene, CDR1 is KGHSH and CDR2 is LQKENI. CDR3 size: 15 residues. V dropped 1 base and J dropped 6; count of bases not matched to a gene: 2. The CDR3 DNA sequence: TGTGCCAGCTCACCACAAGGGACAGGGGCCGGGGAGCTGTTTTTT. Translated, it gives CASSPQGTGAGELFF.

This clonotype was counted a few times. V usage is TRBV25-1 and J usage is TRBJ2-3; D is perhaps TRBD1 or TRBD2 (6 bases each). The CDR3 is 15 residues long. V was shortened by 6 bases and J by 4 bases, with 17 bases between the two germline ends. CDR1 MGHDK and CDR2 SYGVNS come from the germline V gene. In nucleotides, the CDR3 is TGTGCCAGCAGGGGGGGCCTCTCTCCCGCAGATACGCAGTATTTT. As protein: CASRGGLSPADTQYF.

V gene TRBV5-1 combines with J gene TRBJ2-5; tentative D call: TRBD2 (6 bases). The germline V and J ends were trimmed by 6 bases and 0 bases, with 12 bases remaining between them. The CDR3 is 14 amino acids. The germline V gene encodes CDR1 SGHRS and CDR2 YFSETQ. The chain's CDR3 is CASTSGGDQETQYF. In nucleotides, the CDR3 is TGCGCCAGCACCTCAGGCGGGGACCAAGAGACCCAGTACTTC.

The chain recombines TRBV10-3 with TRBJ2-3; 12 bases line up with TRBD2. The V gene's germline CDR1 is ENHRY and CDR2 SYGVKD. Germline trimming cut 6 bases from V and 2 bases from J; bases unmatched to any gene: 3. This CDR3 is 15 amino acids long. The CDR3 spells CAIRTSGGPTDTQYF. The CDR3 DNA is TGTGCCATCAGAACTAGCGGGGGGCCCACAGATACGCAGTATTTT.

To note about this clonotype: This may stem from a read error, because a much larger clone lies one nucleotide away. V is TRBV7-2 and J is TRBJ2-5; D perhaps matches TRBD2 (5 bases). CDR1 is SGHTA, CDR2 FQGNSA, per germline. The CDR3 has 13 amino acids. V lost 3 bases and J 7 bases, leaving 12 bases between the germline ends. CDR3: CASSLRDGGTQYF. As DNA, the CDR3 is TGTGCCAGCAGCTTGAGGGATGGAGGGACCCAGTACTTC. Based on the CDR3 plus reference TRBV7-2 and TRBJ2-5, the full variable domain is GAGVSQSPSNKVTEKGKDVELRCDPISGHTALYWYRQSLGQGLEFLIYFQGNSAPDKSGLPSDRFSAERTGGSVSTLTIQRTQQEDSAVYLCASSLRDGGTQYFGPGTRLLVL.

The sample holds a few counts of this clonotype. The CDR3 DNA is TGTGCCAGCAGTTCCCACCGGAGGGGTGTAGAAAACATTCAGTACTTC. This sequence encodes CASSSHRRGVENIQYF. V and J are TRBV28 and TRBJ2-4; D is possibly TRBD2 (6 bases). The CDR3 sequence is 16 residues long. Germline V lookup: CDR1 MDHEN, CDR2 SYDVKM. Deletions cut 4 bases from V and 5 bases from J, with 18 bases between.

The chain links TRBV20-1 to TRBJ2-5; TRBD2 aligns across 8 bases. The J segment lost 4 bases and the V segment lost 0 bases, leaving 7 bases of the junction unmatched. Germline assignment: CDR1 DFQATT and CDR2 SNEGSKA (reference sequence). The CDR3 runs to 15 residues. CDR3 bases: TGCAGTGCTAGAGATGGAGAAGCGGGAGCAGAGACCCAGTACTTC. Its translation: CSARDGEAGAETQYF.

This clonotype was observed a few times. The chain employs TRBV5-1 and TRBJ1-6; a weak D match, TRBD1 (5 bases). The CDR3 is made up of 15 amino acids. Germline lookup yields CDR1 SGHRS and CDR2 YFSETQ. The V end was cut by 0 bases, the J end by 7 bases, with 11 bases between. The DNA for the CDR3 is TGCGCCAGCAGCTTGGTGCAGGGAACAAATTCACCCCTCCACTTT. Protein product: CASSLVQGTNSPLHF.

This clonotype turned up a few times. This chain uses TRBV7-9 with TRBJ2-7; D perhaps matches TRBD1 (5 bases). V was shortened by 5 bases and J by 1 base, with 15 bases between the two germline ends. There are 15 residues in the CDR3. Germline CDR1 is SEHNR and CDR2 is FQNEAQ (reference sequence). CDR3 coding DNA: TGTGCCAGCAGCCCCCAGGGAAGTGGTTCCTACGAGCAGTACTTC. This sequence encodes CASSPQGSGSYEQYF.

There are a few counts of this clonotype. The chain employs TRBV9 and TRBJ1-6; D might be TRBD1 (6 bases). This CDR3 has 18 residues. Germline CDR1 is SGDLS and CDR2 is YYNGEE. V was cut by 0 bases and J by 7 bases, with 20 bases left in between. As DNA, the CDR3 is TGTGCCAGCAGCGTAGCTGACACAGGGATCGGAGCGAATTCACCCCTCCACTTT. This translates into CASSVADTGIGANSPLHF.

This clonotype showed up just a few times. The chain joins TRBV4-2 to TRBJ2-3, with 8 bases identical to TRBD2. V shed 3 bases and J 5 bases; nucleotides not matched to a gene: 10. Germline V gene data show CDR1 as LGHNA and CDR2 as YNFKEQ. This CDR3 region has 16 residues. CDR3 amino acids: CASSQAGTRVLDTQYF. The CDR3 DNA reads as TGTGCCAGCAGCCAGGCCGGGACTAGGGTGTTAGATACGCAGTATTTT.

This sequence joins TRBV7-3 and TRBJ2-3, with 11 bases that match TRBD2. J lost 1 base, V lost 0 bases, and 15 bases had no gene match. This CDR3 comprises 21 residues. In germline, CDR1 is SGHTA, CDR2 FQGTGA. The CDR3 sequence is CASSLTPGGLADTSGTDTQYF. The CDR3 DNA reads as TGTGCCAGCAGCTTAACCCCAGGGGGACTAGCGGATACCTCTGGCACAGATACGCAGTATTTT.

The genes are TRBV20-1 and TRBJ1-5; no definite D call. This CDR3 is built from 16 residues. V was shortened by 1 base and J by 0 bases, with 13 bases between the two germline ends. The V gene's germline CDR1 is DFQATT and CDR2 SNEGSKA (reference sequence). CDR3 in amino acids: CSARATGVYSNQPQHF. In DNA, the CDR3 is TGCAGTGCTAGAGCGACCGGGGTCTATAGCAATCAGCCCCAGCATTTT.

The sample holds a few counts of this clonotype. The chain carries TRBV13 and TRBJ2-7, with D hard to call. The CDR3 is 15 amino acids. V shed 5 bases and J shed 0 bases, with 14 bases lying between them. Per germline, CDR1 PRHDT and CDR2 FYEKMQ (reference sequence). CDR3 loop: CASSPRTANSYEQYF. The CDR3, as DNA: TGTGCCAGCAGCCCCAGAACGGCAAACTCCTACGAGCAGTACTTC.

Notes on this clonotype: The junction departs from germline at one end; a sequencing error may be responsible. V gene TRBV7-3 combines with J gene TRBJ2-7; 11 nucleotides line up with TRBD2. The CDR3 has 16 residues. Germline values: CDR1 SGHTA, CDR2 FQGTGA. The CDR3 bases are TGTGCCAGCAGCTTGTCGGGACTAGCGGATCCCTACGGGCAGTACTTC. Residues: CASSLSGLADPYGQYF.

This clonotype was recorded only once. Mismatch with germline at one junction end may stem from a read error. The V gene is TRBV20-1, the J gene TRBJ2-3; D may be TRBD1 (6 bases). This CDR3 comprises 12 residues. From germline, CDR1 is DFQATT and CDR2 SNEGSKA (reference sequence). CDR3: CRARKGADTQYF. The CDR3 coding sequence is TGCAGGGCTAGAAAGGGGGCAGATACGCAGTATTTT.

This chain uses TRBV5-6 with TRBJ1-1; perhaps TRBD1 as D (6 bases). The CDR3 has 15 amino acids. The V gene lost 3 bases and the J gene lost 0 bases, with 12 bases spanning the gap. Germline loops: CDR1 SGHDT, CDR2 YYEEEE. The CDR3 DNA reads as TGTGCCAGCAGCTCCCACAGGGCCGTGAACACTGAAGCTTTCTTT. Translating it yields CASSSHRAVNTEAFF. Using reference TRBV5-6 and TRBJ1-1 for the parts outside the CDR3, the full variable domain is DAGVTQSPTHLIKTRGQQVTLRCSPKSGHDTVSWYQQALGQGPQFIFQYYEEEERQRGNFPDRFSGHQFPNYSSELNVNALLLGDSALYLCASSSHRAVNTEAFFGQGTRLTVV.

CDR3 coding DNA: TGCAGTGCTAGAGCACAGGGGGGGAGCTATGGCTACACCTTC. It codes for CSARAQGGSYGYTF. V gene TRBV20-1 combines with J gene TRBJ1-2, with TRBD1 identical over 8 bases. Germline-derived CDR1 and CDR2 are DFQATT and SNEGSKA (reference sequence). J was trimmed by 4 bases and V by 1 base; bases with no gene match: 5. There are 14 residues in the CDR3.